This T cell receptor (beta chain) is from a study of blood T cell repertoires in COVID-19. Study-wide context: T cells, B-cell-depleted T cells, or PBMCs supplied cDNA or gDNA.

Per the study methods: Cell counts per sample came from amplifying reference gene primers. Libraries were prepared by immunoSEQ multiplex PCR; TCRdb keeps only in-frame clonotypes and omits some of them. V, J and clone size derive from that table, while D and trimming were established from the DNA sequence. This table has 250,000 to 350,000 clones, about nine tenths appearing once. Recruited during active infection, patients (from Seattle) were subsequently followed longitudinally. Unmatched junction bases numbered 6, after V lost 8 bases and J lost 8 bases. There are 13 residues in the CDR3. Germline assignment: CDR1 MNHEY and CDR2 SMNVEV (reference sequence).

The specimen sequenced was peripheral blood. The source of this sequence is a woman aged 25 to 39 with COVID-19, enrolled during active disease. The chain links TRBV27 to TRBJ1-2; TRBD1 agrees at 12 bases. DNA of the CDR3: TGTGCCAGCGCGGGGGACAGGGGGCGAGGCTACACCTTC. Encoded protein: CASAGDRGRGYTF.